The clone carrying this TCR beta chain was seen more than once but under ten times. Its matching antigen is unknown. The record originates from a study of T cells after yellow fever vaccination. TCRdb called the 5' RACE reads again in MiXCR, with one record for every CDR3 protein. The sample lists about 350,000 distinct CDR3 sequences; roughly 8.4% were seen once. General study points: Most clones from primary vaccination were detected again post-booster (around 96% CD4, roughly 85% CD8).

The TCR comes from a man younger than 35 who received the YFV17D yellow fever vaccine. Sample: PBMCs, taken roughly 47 days after the first yellow fever vaccination.

As DNA, the CDR3 is TGTGCCAGCAGCCAACACACTGAAGCTTTCTTT. Protein: CASSQHTEAFF. This chain uses TRBV5-6 with TRBJ1-1, with D hard to call. CDR3 length: 11 amino acids. V lost 4 bases to trimming and J lost 3 bases, with 4 bases between them. CDR1 is SGHDT, CDR2 YYEEEE, per germline.